This passage covers 15 T cell receptor beta chains from one sample sequenced in a study of blood T cell repertoires in COVID-19. Clones were sequenced by immunoSEQ multiplex PCR, and TCRdb holds only the in-frame ones, with some missing. The data show approximately 240,000 clones, 87% seen once. The sample consisted of PBMCs or T cells enriched from blood (not recorded which). The receptors derive from a young woman with acute COVID-19.

The gene calls are TRBV20-1 and TRBJ2-3, with D perhaps matching TRBD2 (5 bases). V was clipped by 3 bases and J by 0 bases, with 19 bases between them. Germline V gene data show CDR1 as DFQATT and CDR2 as SNEGSKA (reference sequence). The CDR3 has 17 amino acids. This CDR3 reads CSASRGTRLTSTDTQYF. CDR3 DNA: TGCAGTGCTAGTAGAGGCACCCGACTAACGAGCACAGATACGCAGTATTTT.

The rearrangement joins TRBV5-6 to TRBJ1-1, with D unresolved. Germline V gene data show CDR1 as SGHDT and CDR2 as YYEEEE. Trimming stripped 6 bases from V and 0 bases from J, with 9 bases between. CDR3 length: 13 amino acids. CDR3 bases: TGTGCCAGCACCCTGACACTGAACACTGAAGCTTTCTTT. Its translation is CASTLTLNTEAFF.

This chain joins TRBV4-1 and TRBJ1-1; D might be TRBD1 (6 bases). CDR3 length: 16 residues. Germline CDR1 and CDR2: MGHRA and YSYEKL. The V end lost 0 bases, the J end lost 1 base, and 12 bases lay between the germline ends. As DNA, the CDR3 is TGCGCCAGCAGCCAAGATCAATACAGGGAGAACACTGAAGCTTTCTTT. This translates into CASSQDQYRENTEAFF.

The genes are TRBV4-2 and TRBJ1-3; TRBD1 aligns across 9 bases. V trimming: 1 base; J trimming: 0 bases; junction bases outside the gene matches: 7. Germline V gene sequence: CDR1 LGHNA, CDR2 YNFKEQ. There are 18 residues in the CDR3. In DNA form, the CDR3 reads TGTGCCAGCAGCCAAGCAACCGGGACAGGGCTCTCTGGAAACACCATATATTTT. Its translation: CASSQATGTGLSGNTIYF.

The rearrangement links TRBV28 to TRBJ1-2; 8 bases fit TRBD1. Germline loops: CDR1 MDHEN, CDR2 SYDVKM. Unmatched junction bases numbered 13, after V lost 5 bases and J lost 8 bases. This CDR3 is 15 amino acids long. The CDR3 spells CASSPPLDRDPGYTF. CDR3 bases: TGTGCCAGCAGTCCCCCCCTGGACAGGGACCCCGGCTACACCTTC.

This clone was picked up a small number of times. The rearrangement joins TRBV4-3 to TRBJ2-1; 8 bases align to TRBD2. The germline V gene has CDR1 LGHNA and CDR2 YSLEER. J was trimmed by 15 bases and V by 1 base; bases with no gene match: 14. The CDR3 loop spans 15 amino acids. CDR3 in DNA: TGCGCCAGCAGCCAAGCGACTAGCGCTAGGGAGGGTAGGTTCTTC. It specifies CASSQATSAREGRFF.

The chain couples TRBV19 to TRBJ1-1; 10 bases agree with TRBD1. Germline CDR1 is LNHDA and CDR2 is SQIVND (reference sequence). Trimming took 4 bases from V and 11 from J; bases not matched to a gene: 19. The CDR3 sequence is 17 residues long. This CDR3 is CASSRDPAGTGDVRAFF. CDR3 in DNA: TGTGCCAGTAGTAGGGACCCGGCCGGGACAGGGGACGTCCGGGCTTTCTTT.

This rearrangement joins TRBV9 to TRBJ1-2, with D uncertain. The CDR3 length is 17 residues. Germline V gives CDR1 SGDLS, CDR2 YYNGEE. With 2 bases removed from V and 0 bases from J, the gap between germline ends came to 17 bases. CDR3 loop: CASSVGRYLTANYGYTF. DNA for the CDR3: TGTGCCAGCAGCGTGGGCCGATACCTAACTGCTAACTATGGCTACACCTTC.

This chain uses TRBV24-1 with TRBJ1-2, with 8 bases fitting TRBD1. The CDR3 runs to 14 residues. Trimming cost V 6 bases and J 7 bases; bases outside gene matches: 9. Per germline, CDR1 KGHDR and CDR2 SFDVKD. CDR3 protein: CATSRAGQGTGYTF. DNA of the CDR3: TGTGCCACCAGTCGGGCAGGACAGGGCACTGGCTACACCTTC.

V is TRBV28 and J is TRBJ2-7, with D hard to call. V was cut by 5 bases and J by 0 bases, with 14 bases left in between. The CDR3 loop spans 15 amino acids. From germline, CDR1 is MDHEN and CDR2 SYDVKM. This chain's CDR3 is CASSPTLLRSYEQYF. The CDR3 nucleotides read TGTGCCAGCAGTCCGACGCTACTACGCTCCTACGAGCAGTACTTC.

The V and J genes are TRBV7-4 and TRBJ1-4; D uncertain. The CDR3 is 10 residues long. Germline V gene data show CDR1 as SGHVT and CDR2 as SQSDAQ. Trimming stripped 11 bases from V and 8 bases from J, with 9 bases between. The CDR3 DNA follows: TGTGCCGGCTTGGAGGAAAAACTGTTTTTT. The encoded protein is CAGLEEKLFF. The full variable domain, completed using reference TRBV7-4 and TRBJ1-4, is GAGVSQSPRYKVAKRGRDVALRCDSISGHVTLYWYRQTLGQGSEVLTYSQSDAQRDKSGRPSGRFSAERPERSVSTLKIQRTEQGDSAVYLCAGLEEKLFFGSGTQLSVL.

This chain links TRBV28 with TRBJ2-7; D is unresolved. Germline lookup yields CDR1 MDHEN and CDR2 SYDVKM. The CDR3 extends over 14 amino acids. V lost 3 bases and J lost 0, with 9 bases in between. DNA of the CDR3: TGTGCCAGCAGTTTGACCGGGTACTCCTACGAGCAGTACTTC. Translated, it gives CASSLTGYSYEQYF.

The genes are TRBV11-2 and TRBJ1-3; TRBD1 matches at 10 bases. Looked up from germline, CDR1 is SGHAT and CDR2 is FQNNGV. The CDR3 totals 19 residues. V shed 5 bases and J 9 bases; nucleotides not matched to a gene: 22. CDR3 amino acids: CASSTQRPGQGLGGVTIYF. CDR3 in DNA: TGTGCCAGCAGCACACAGAGACCGGGACAGGGGTTGGGCGGTGTCACCATATATTTT.

The V gene is TRBV14, the J gene TRBJ1-1; TRBD1 matches 7 bases. Germline values: CDR1 SGHDN, CDR2 FVKESK. The junction had 20 bases not matched to a gene; V was cut back by 6 bases and J by 4 bases. The CDR3 sequence is 18 residues long. The CDR3 protein is CASRSATISQGGGTEAFF. CDR3 nucleotides: TGTGCCAGCAGATCTGCGACCATATCTCAGGGGGGAGGCACTGAAGCTTTCTTT.

The chain carries TRBV28 and TRBJ2-3; 8 nucleotides match TRBD2. Trimming took 6 bases from V and 12 from J; bases not matched to a gene: 8. This CDR3 is built from 12 residues. Germline values: CDR1 MDHEN, CDR2 SYDVKM. The CDR3 loop reads CASSRGGPHQYF. The CDR3 coding sequence is TGTGCCAGCAGCCGGGGGGGGCCCCATCAGTATTTT.